These 22 T cell receptor beta chains were sequenced from one sample in a study of T-cell reconstitution after alpha-beta-depleted transplantation in children. Unique molecular identifiers were used to barcode this TCRbeta library. A single record per CDR3 protein comes from TCRdb applying MiXCR to the PCR reads. Here the sample spans 420,000 or so distinct CDR3 sequences, about 11% being singletons. The sample consisted of PBMCs from the stem cell graft donor, taken from the stem cell graft. The receptors come from a human donor who donated a stem cell graft to a child with acute myeloid leukemia.

This clonotype was picked up a small number of times. The V gene is TRBV7-9, the J gene TRBJ2-2; D ambiguous. The ends were cut back, 10 bases at V and 0 bases at J, with 12 bases in the middle. CDR3 length equals 14 residues. Germline values: CDR1 SEHNR, CDR2 FQNEAQ (reference sequence). CDR3 in amino acids: CATSPTPNTGELFF. The CDR3 coding sequence is TGTGCCACCTCCCCGACACCGAACACCGGGGAGCTGTTTTTT.

This chain joins TRBV5-1 and TRBJ2-3; the D gene is possibly TRBD1 (6 bases). Germline V gives CDR1 SGHRS, CDR2 YFSETQ. This CDR3 spans 15 amino acids. V was pared by 4 bases and J by 2 bases, with 14 bases between. CDR3 coding DNA: TGCGCCAGCAGCCCCCGGGACACATACACAGATACGCAGTATTTT. The encoded protein is CASSPRDTYTDTQYF.

The CDR3 is CASSLTGNAKNIQYF. CDR3 coding DNA: TGTGCCAGCAGCCTGACAGGGAATGCCAAAAACATTCAGTACTTC. This sequence joins TRBV6-1 and TRBJ2-4; TRBD1 agrees at 7 bases. J gave up 1 base and V 6 bases, and 6 bases lay outside the gene matches. CDR1 MNHNS and CDR2 SASEGT come from the germline V gene. The length of the CDR3 is 15 residues.

V is TRBV4-3 and J is TRBJ2-2; 8 bases align to TRBD2. The germline CDR1 and CDR2 sequences are LGHNA and YSLEER. The CDR3 runs to 15 residues. J lost 8 bases, V lost 1 base, and 6 bases had no gene match. The CDR3 nucleotides are TGCGCCAGCAGCCAAGTTAGCGGGGCTCTGGGGGAGCTGTTTTTT. Translation: CASSQVSGALGELFF.

In this sample, this clonotype turned up many times. The chain is built from TRBV12-3 or TRBV12-4 and TRBJ1-1; D perhaps matches TRBD1 (5 bases). Trimming took off 8 bases at V and 3 bases at J, with 25 bases between the two ends. The CDR3 is 17 residues long. Here the CDR3 DNA reads TGTGCCAGCCACAGCCACTTGATTTGGCCCAGGGACACTGAAGCTTTCTTT. This encodes CASHSHLIWPRDTEAFF.

This sequence joins TRBV20-1 and TRBJ1-1, with a possible D match to TRBD1 (5 bases). Germline assignment: CDR1 DFQATT and CDR2 SNEGSKA (reference sequence). The CDR3 has 15 amino acids. V was shortened by 6 bases and J by 1 base, with 18 bases between the two germline ends. CDR3 sequence (DNA): TGCAGTGCCCGGAAGAGCAGGGCCGCGAACACTGAAGCTTTCTTT. Residues: CSARKSRAANTEAFF.

Ten or more counts support this clonotype. V and J are TRBV7-9 and TRBJ2-7, with D unclear. Per germline, CDR1 SEHNR and CDR2 FQNEAQ (reference sequence). The V gene lost 3 bases and the J gene lost 6 bases, with 6 bases spanning the gap. The CDR3 length is 11 residues. The CDR3 sequence: CASSLVGEQYF. The CDR3 nucleotides read TGTGCCAGCAGCTTGGTAGGCGAGCAGTACTTC.

A few counts support this clonotype. The chain employs TRBV2 and TRBJ2-2; D might be TRBD1 (5 bases). V lost 3 bases, J lost 2 bases, and 10 bases lay in between. The CDR3 has 15 amino acids. Germline CDR1 is SNHLY and CDR2 is FYNNEI. The CDR3 sequence is CASSDGRVNTGELFF. The CDR3 nucleotides read TGTGCCAGCAGTGATGGCAGGGTAAACACCGGGGAGCTGTTTTTT.

The table lists this clonotype with a few counts. This chain links TRBV18 with TRBJ1-2, with 10 bases identical to TRBD1. The J segment lost 5 bases and the V segment lost 0 bases, leaving 6 bases of the junction unmatched. CDR3 size: 16 residues. Germline CDR1 and CDR2: KGHSH and LQKENI. The CDR3 DNA is TGTGCCAGCTCACCACCCGGGACAGGGGCACCTTATGGCTACACCTTC. Translation gives CASSPPGTGAPYGYTF.

This clonotype was counted only a few times. This sequence joins TRBV7-8 and TRBJ1-6, with 8 bases identical to TRBD1. This CDR3 is built from 14 residues. Germline V CDR1 and CDR2: SGHVS, FQNEAQ. V lost 4 bases to trimming and J lost 6 bases; unmatched junction nucleotides: 2. CDR3 region: CASSSRGRNSPLHF. The CDR3 DNA is TGTGCCAGCAGCTCCAGGGGGCGTAATTCACCCCTCCACTTT.

V is TRBV29-1 and J is TRBJ2-3; D not resolved. Germline CDR1 reads SQVTM; CDR2 reads ANQGSEA. The CDR3 is made up of 13 amino acids. The V gene lost 2 bases and the J gene lost 4 bases, with 10 bases spanning the gap. CDR3 in amino acids: CSVEKGWADTQYF. Written as DNA, the CDR3 is TGCAGCGTTGAAAAGGGTTGGGCAGATACGCAGTATTTT.

CDR3 protein: CASSWTSLGWEQFF. The CDR3 bases are TGCGCCAGCAGCTGGACTAGCCTAGGTTGGGAGCAGTTCTTC. V gene TRBV5-1 combines with J gene TRBJ2-1; 8 nucleotides align to TRBD2. The germline CDR1 and CDR2 sequences are SGHRS and YFSETQ. This CDR3 has 14 residues. After removal of 3 bases from V and 10 bases from J, the junction contained 9 bases not matched to a gene.

This clonotype was seen a handful of times. The rearrangement joins TRBV12-3 or TRBV12-4 to TRBJ1-4; 7 bases agree with TRBD1. This CDR3 is 14 amino acids long. J lost 3 bases, V lost 5 bases, and 3 bases had no gene match. The CDR3 loop is CASSTGAANEKLFF. The CDR3 DNA is TGTGCCAGCAGTACAGGGGCCGCTAATGAAAAACTGTTTTTT.

In this sample, this clonotype turned up many times. Compared with germline, one end of the junction differs, possibly owing to a read error. The rearrangement links TRBV29-1 to TRBJ2-7; 7 bases agree with TRBD1. CDR1 is SQVTM, CDR2 ANQGSEA, per germline. The CDR3 extends over 12 amino acids. CDR3 protein: CSALGGSHEQYF. The CDR3 bases are TGCAGCGCTTTAGGGGGCTCCCACGAGCAGTACTTC.

This clonotype was found a few times. CDR3 nucleotide sequence: TGTGCCAGCAGTACCCGGCCAGGGGTTGGGGCCAACGTCCTGACTTTC. Encoded protein: CASSTRPGVGANVLTF. The chain couples TRBV7-2 to TRBJ2-6, with D possibly matching TRBD1 (6 bases). This CDR3 contains 16 residues. The V and J ends lost 6 bases and 3 bases respectively, with 15 bases between them. The V gene's germline CDR1 is SGHTA and CDR2 FQGNSA.

The chain has TRBV5-1 and TRBJ1-1; D not certain. Germline V CDR1 and CDR2: SGHRS, YFSETQ. V lost 1 base to trimming and J lost 1 base, with 11 bases between them. CDR3 length: 15 residues. The CDR3 bases are TGCGCCAGCAGCTTGATTGGAGAGGGGAACACTGAAGCTTTCTTT. Translation: CASSLIGEGNTEAFF.

This clonotype was counted only a few times. V usage is TRBV12-3 or TRBV12-4 and J usage is TRBJ2-3; either TRBD1 or TRBD2 may fit D (6 bases each). The CDR3 has 16 residues. Between the trimmed V and J ends, which lost 7 bases and 3 bases, there was a span of 20 bases. The CDR3 is CASTLGRGVSTDTQYF. CDR3 in DNA: TGTGCCAGCACCCTGGGAAGGGGGGTTAGTACAGATACGCAGTATTTT.

This clonotype showed up just a few times. The CDR3 sequence: CAISGLQGGQPQHF. The CDR3 nucleotides are TGTGCCATCAGTGGTTTACAGGGAGGTCAGCCCCAGCATTTT. This chain joins TRBV10-3 and TRBJ1-5; the D gene is possibly TRBD1 (6 bases). CDR3 size: 14 residues. V lost 4 bases, J lost 6 bases, and 13 bases lay in between. Germline CDR1 reads ENHRY; CDR2 reads SYGVKD.

This clonotype was detected only a few times. The chain has TRBV20-1 and TRBJ1-4; the D gene is possibly TRBD1 (5 bases). The germline V gene encodes CDR1 DFQATT and CDR2 SNEGSKA (reference sequence). V lost 0 bases and J lost 6, with 11 bases in between. The CDR3 consists of 14 residues. The CDR3 nucleotides read TGCAGTGCTAGAGAGGCAGGGAGATATGAAAAACTGTTTTTT. Translation: CSAREAGRYEKLFF.

This clonotype showed up just a few times. The chain joins TRBV11-2 to TRBJ2-7, with a possible D match to TRBD2 (5 bases). Germline loops: CDR1 SGHAT, CDR2 FQNNGV. Trimming cost V 0 bases and J 6 bases, with 15 bases left between them. This CDR3 has 15 residues. The CDR3 coding sequence is TGTGCCAGCAGCTTAGATCTCAGACTTGCGGGCGAGCAGTACTTC. It is translated as CASSLDLRLAGEQYF.

In its sample, this clonotype was seen many times. The CDR3 DNA reads as TGTGCCAGCAGCGTAGGTAGCGGAGCTCCCCATGAGCAGTTCTTC. Translation: CASSVGSGAPHEQFF. V and J are TRBV9 and TRBJ2-1, with D possibly being TRBD2 (6 bases). Per germline, CDR1 SGDLS and CDR2 YYNGEE. CDR3 length equals 15 residues. Trimming pared 0 bases from V and 8 bases from J, leaving 15 bases between.

The chain uses TRBV7-9 and TRBJ1-2; D not resolved. Germline-derived CDR1 and CDR2 are SEHNR and FQNEAQ (reference sequence). This CDR3 spans 11 amino acids. Between the trimmed V and J ends, which lost 0 bases and 11 bases, there was a span of 7 bases. The CDR3 nucleotides read TGTGCCAGCAGCTTAGCGGCGGGGTACACCTTC. Protein product: CASSLAAGYTF.